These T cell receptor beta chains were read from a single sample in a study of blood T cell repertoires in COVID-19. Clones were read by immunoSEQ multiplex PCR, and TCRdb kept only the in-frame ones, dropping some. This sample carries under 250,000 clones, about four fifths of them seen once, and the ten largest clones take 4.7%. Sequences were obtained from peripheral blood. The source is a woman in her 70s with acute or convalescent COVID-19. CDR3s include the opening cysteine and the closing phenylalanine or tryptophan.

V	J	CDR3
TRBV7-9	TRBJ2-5	CASSRRDRETQYF
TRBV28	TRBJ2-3	CASRPSGGRADTQYF
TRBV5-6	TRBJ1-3	CASSLMGATIYF
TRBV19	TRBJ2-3	CASSNYRAEDTQYF
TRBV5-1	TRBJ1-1	CASSLRTQNTEAFF
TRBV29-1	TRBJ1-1	CSATGLMNTEAFF
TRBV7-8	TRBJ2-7	CASSLTATSYEQYF
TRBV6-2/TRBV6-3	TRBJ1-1	CASSQGRMTEAFF
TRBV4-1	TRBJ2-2	CASSQDEYLAGARGTGELFF
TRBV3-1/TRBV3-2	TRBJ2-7	CASSPSAGSYEQYF
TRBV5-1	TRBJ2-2	CASSLESQNTGELFF
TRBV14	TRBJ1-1	CASSFTVTEAFF
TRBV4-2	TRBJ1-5	CASSRDLNQPQHF
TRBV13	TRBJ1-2	CASSPKTGGIDGYTF
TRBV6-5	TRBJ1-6	CASSYGGSGTGALHF
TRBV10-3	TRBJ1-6	CAFNRVTPLHF
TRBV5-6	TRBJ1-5	CASSSLSGRGSGGNQPQHF
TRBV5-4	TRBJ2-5	CASSLAAGPQETQYF
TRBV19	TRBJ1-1	CASSARVRTEAFF
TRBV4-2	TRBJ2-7	CASSQVSLSYEQYF
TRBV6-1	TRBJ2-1	CASSDRDRGNEQFF
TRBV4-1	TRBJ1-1	CASSQDRTVNTEAFF
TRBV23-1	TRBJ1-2	CASSQVINYGYTF
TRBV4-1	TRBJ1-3	CASSTEQRVSSGNTIYF
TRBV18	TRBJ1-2	CASSPVAGGRDGYTF
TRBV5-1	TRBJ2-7	CASSHTPDRRSSYEQYF
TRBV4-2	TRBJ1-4	CASSQGDSYLGEKLFF
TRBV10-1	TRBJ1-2	CASSAGGRSFGYTF
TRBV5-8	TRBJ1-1	CASSVEGANAAAFF
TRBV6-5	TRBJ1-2	CASSSPGNYGYTF
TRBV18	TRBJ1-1	CASSPEPRNTEAFF
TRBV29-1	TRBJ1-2	CSVLDQRQGDRVVF
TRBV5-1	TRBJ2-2	CASSSTTALAGELFF